This T cell receptor beta chain was sequenced in a study of T cell clones after liver transplantation. Study at large: Pre-transplant mixed lymphocyte reactions yielded third-party-reactive TCRbeta sequences as comparators for graft-donor-reactive sequences. Three of the eight recipients were HCV-positive; the rest had non-autoimmune, non-viral transplant indications. Patients counted as tolerant after at least one year off all immunosuppression, enzymes not exceeding twice normal.

Germline V gene lookup returns CDR1 SGHVS and CDR2 FQNEAQ. This CDR3 is built from 15 residues. V lost 5 bases and J 8 bases, leaving 18 bases between the germline ends. This table comes from immunoSEQ multiplex PCR, and its TCRdb copy is limited to in-frame clones, with some not included. The sample carries tens of thousands of clones, around 78% recorded once. The chain is built from TRBV7-8 and TRBJ1-4; perhaps TRBD1 as D (6 bases). The sequences come from CD4+ T cells from blood, collected at the 22-month timepoint. This receptor was identified in a human patient who received a liver transplant. Some T cells may have come from the graft donor. The CDR3 is CASSRRGQGWEKLFF. The DNA of the CDR3 is TGTGCCAGCAGCCGCAGGGGTCAGGGTTGGGAAAAACTGTTTTTT.